The 15 T cell receptor beta chains below were found in one sample sequenced in a study of regulatory T cells in long-lasting Graves disease. Time point indicated: persistent/refractory GD, antithyroid drugs over 5 years with positive TRAb. Isolated PBMC RNA provided the starting material for the TCR library. Both iRepertoire HTBI primers and Arm-PCR of CDR3 regions were used to build the TCR beta libraries. MiXCR, run by TCRdb on the multiplex PCR reads, gives a single entry per CDR3 protein. The sample includes around 510,000 distinct CDR3 sequences, roughly 20% of them seen just once. The material sequenced was peripheral blood mononuclear cells (PBMCs), taken when the disease was refractory, from a patient treated with antithyroid drugs. The receptors were gathered from a female donor with Graves disease.

The chain links TRBV6-5 to TRBJ1-2; 9 nucleotides align to TRBD1. Germline values: CDR1 MNHEY, CDR2 SVGAGI. This CDR3 has 16 residues. V was pared by 0 bases and J by 4 bases, with 6 bases of the junction left unmatched. This CDR3 reads CASSYSTPGQGYGYTF. The CDR3, as DNA: TGTGCCAGCAGTTACTCCACTCCGGGACAGGGCTATGGCTACACCTTC.

This clonotype has a handful of counts. The V and J genes are TRBV7-2 and TRBJ2-4, with a possible D match to TRBD2 (6 bases). Per germline, CDR1 SGHTA and CDR2 FQGNSA. V lost 1 base and J lost 8, with 12 bases in between. The CDR3 has 14 residues. The CDR3 bases are TGTGCCAGCAGCTTAGGGGCGGGGCGGGACATTCAGTACTTC. Its translation: CASSLGAGRDIQYF.

The V and J genes are TRBV25-1 and TRBJ2-5; D assignment may be TRBD1 or TRBD2 (6 bases each). The germline V and J ends were trimmed by 2 bases and 5 bases, with 24 bases remaining between them. The CDR3 length is 18 residues. Germline V lookup: CDR1 MGHDK, CDR2 SYGVNS. The CDR3 region is CASSEPHGGVFDLETQYF. The DNA for the CDR3 is TGTGCCAGCAGTGAACCCCACGGGGGCGTATTCGATTTGGAGACCCAGTACTTC.

This chain joins TRBV7-9 and TRBJ1-2; D gene unclear. The CDR3 contains 12 residues. Germline CDR1 reads SEHNR; CDR2 reads FQNEAQ (reference sequence). Trimming took 4 bases from V and 7 from J, leaving 10 bases between them. Here the CDR3 DNA reads TGTGCCAGCAGCTCCCCGATCCGTGGCTACACCTTC. Amino acid sequence: CASSSPIRGYTF.

This clonotype was seen only a few times. CDR3 coding DNA: TGTGCCAGCAGCCAAGCGCGGACCTGGACAGGATACAATGAGCAGTTCTTC. It translates to CASSQARTWTGYNEQFF. The chain recombines TRBV14 with TRBJ2-1; 7 nucleotides line up with TRBD1. CDR3 length: 17 amino acids. Trimming cost V 1 base and J 4 bases; bases outside gene matches: 10. Germline lookup yields CDR1 SGHDN and CDR2 FVKESK.

This clonotype has a handful of counts. This chain links TRBV24-1 with TRBJ2-7, with 7 bases identical to TRBD1. The CDR3 spans 13 residues. CDR1 and CDR2 from the germline V gene are KGHDR and SFDVKD. V gave up 10 bases and J gave up 1 base; unmatched junction bases: 6. This CDR3 reads CATQGVSSYEQYF. CDR3 bases: TGTGCCACTCAGGGGGTTTCATCCTACGAGCAGTACTTC.

A word on this clonotype: A much bigger clone sits one base away, suggesting this may be a read error. The chain recombines TRBV6-5 with TRBJ2-5; D tentatively reads TRBD1 or TRBD2 (5 bases each). The CDR3 extends over 12 amino acids. Trimming shortened V by 4 bases and J by 5 bases, and 8 bases separated the two germline ends. Germline values: CDR1 MNHEY, CDR2 SVGAGI. CDR3 loop: CASSWGWETQYF. CDR3 in DNA: TGTGCCAGCAGTTGGGGGTGGGAGACCCAGTACTTC.

A few counts support this clonotype. The chain recombines TRBV6-1 with TRBJ2-7, with 11 bases aligning to TRBD2. The CDR3 consists of 18 residues. V lost 5 bases to trimming and J lost 7 bases; unmatched junction nucleotides: 19. Germline loops: CDR1 MNHNS, CDR2 SASEGT. The CDR3 is CASSPPGLADFFRQEQYF. Written as DNA, the CDR3 is TGTGCCAGCAGTCCGCCGGGACTAGCGGATTTTTTCCGGCAAGAGCAGTACTTC.

The V and J genes are TRBV28 and TRBJ1-5; D gene uncertain. Trimming took off 1 base at V and 2 bases at J, with 9 bases between the two ends. The CDR3 is 15 amino acids. Germline V gives CDR1 MDHEN, CDR2 SYDVKM. CDR3 nucleotides: TGTGCCAGCAGTTTATACGCGGCGGGCAATCAGCCCCAGCATTTT. It codes for CASSLYAAGNQPQHF.

This clonotype was detected many times. The V gene is TRBV10-3, the J gene TRBJ2-2; D might be TRBD1 or TRBD2, each matching 6 bases. The V gene's germline CDR1 is ENHRY and CDR2 SYGVKD. The CDR3 has 15 amino acids. Trimming removed 11 bases from V and 4 bases from J, with 20 bases in between. CDR3: CAARGRGRGTGELFF. The CDR3 nucleotides are TGTGCCGCCCGGGGGCGGGGAAGAGGCACCGGGGAGCTGTTTTTT.

Regarding this clonotype: This may be a read error: a much more frequent sequence differs by one nucleotide. The chain recombines TRBV6-5 with TRBJ2-2; TRBD2 matches at 14 bases. The CDR3 runs to 18 residues. Germline CDR1 reads MNHEY; CDR2 reads SVGAGI. With V trimmed by 2 bases and J by 5 bases, 7 bases remained unmatched. CDR3 sequence (DNA): TGTGCCAGCAGTTACAGTGGGGGACTAGCGGGAGAAACCGGGGAGCTGTTTTTT. Translating gives CASSYSGGLAGETGELFF.

On this clonotype itself: With only one base between it and a far larger clone, this is likely a read error. Here the CDR3 DNA reads TGTGTCAGCGGATACGGACGGTACTCCTACGAGCAGTACTTC. It codes for CVSGYGRYSYEQYF. The V and J genes are TRBV27 and TRBJ2-4; D may be TRBD2 (5 bases). The assigned J gene may be wrong: the sequence end matches TRBJ2-7 better. Germline CDR1 reads MNHEY; CDR2 reads SMNVEV (reference sequence). The CDR3 consists of 14 residues.

The gene calls are TRBV29-1 and TRBJ2-3; 9 nucleotides match TRBD1. The CDR3 has 14 amino acids. V was clipped by 7 bases and J by 3 bases; unmatched bases: 8. Germline loops: CDR1 SQVTM, CDR2 ANQGSEA. The CDR3 coding sequence is TGCAGCGCCGAAGGGGGACAGGGTACAGATACGCAGTATTTT. It is translated as CSAEGGQGTDTQYF.

The chain carries TRBV2 and TRBJ2-1, with D perhaps assigned TRBD1 or TRBD2 (5 bases each). Trimming removed 8 bases at V and 7 bases at J, with 21 bases between. The CDR3 runs 15 residues. Germline V gives CDR1 SNHLY, CDR2 FYNNEI. CDR3 nucleotides: TGTGCCAGCTCAAGAGTGGGGGAATTCTGGAATGAGCAGTTCTTC. Residues: CASSRVGEFWNEQFF.

As concerns this clonotype: One end of the junction varies from germline; a read error may be responsible. Here the CDR3 DNA reads TGTGCCTGGAGTGGGGACAGGGCCAAGGGCTACGAGCGGTACTTC. Translation gives CAWSGDRAKGYERYF. The J gene is TRBJ2-7, the V gene TRBV30; 9 bases align to TRBD1. Germline-derived CDR1 and CDR2 are GTSNPN and SVGIG (reference sequence). CDR3 size: 15 residues.